These T cell receptor beta chains were read from a single sample in a study of cytomegalovirus exposure and HLA in healthy donors. The method was immunoSEQ multiplex PCR; TCRdb's version includes in-frame clones alone and lacks a portion of them. Here the sample spans some 62,000 clones, around 87% being singletons. Sample: PBMCs. All receptors derive from a young man in good health and CMV-seronegative. Both conserved end residues are part of each CDR3. The order of the fields is D gene, clone size, V gene, J gene, CDR3 protein, CDR3 DNA. The D gene is left open where the match is weak. A clone size is listed for some rows: how often the clone was seen (once, few, many), or a class if it is expanded.

d_call: TRBD1; clone_size: once; v_call: TRBV5-4; j_call: TRBJ1-4; cdr3_aa: CASSFRDRGKGDEKLFF; cdr3_nt: TGTGCCAGCAGCTTCCGGGACAGGGGAAAAGGGGATGAAAAACTGTTTTTT
d_call: TRBD1; clone_size: .; v_call: TRBV2; j_call: TRBJ1-2; cdr3_aa: CASIPGQGRDGYTF; cdr3_nt: TGTGCCAGCATTCCGGGACAGGGAAGGGACGGCTACACCTTC
d_call: TRBD1; clone_size: few; v_call: TRBV5-1; j_call: TRBJ1-6; cdr3_aa: CASSPRDRGDSPLHF; cdr3_nt: TGCGCCAGCAGCCCCCGGGACAGGGGTGATTCACCCCTCCACTTT
d_call: .; clone_size: .; v_call: TRBV5-1; j_call: TRBJ2-7; cdr3_aa: CASSLGGRYEQYF; cdr3_nt: TGCGCCAGCAGCTTGGGAGGGAGGTACGAGCAGTACTTC
d_call: .; clone_size: .; v_call: TRBV2; j_call: TRBJ2-1; cdr3_aa: CASSSDYPREQFF; cdr3_nt: TGTGCCAGCAGTTCGGACTACCCCCGGGAGCAGTTCTTC
d_call: .; clone_size: .; v_call: TRBV30; j_call: TRBJ2-7; cdr3_aa: CAWRRDAGEQYF; cdr3_nt: TGTGCCTGGAGAAGGGATGCGGGCGAGCAGTACTTC
d_call: .; clone_size: once; v_call: TRBV6-5; j_call: TRBJ2-7; cdr3_aa: CASSYYSDNYEQYF; cdr3_nt: TGTGCCAGCAGTTACTATTCGGACAACTACGAGCAGTACTTC
d_call: .; clone_size: few; v_call: TRBV4-1; j_call: TRBJ1-6; cdr3_aa: CASSRASSYNSPLHF; cdr3_nt: TGCGCCAGCAGCCGGGCCAGCTCCTATAATTCACCCCTCCACTTT
d_call: .; clone_size: .; v_call: TRBV7-2; j_call: TRBJ2-3; cdr3_aa: CASSSTSGTDTQYF; cdr3_nt: TGTGCCAGCAGCTCCACCAGCGGAACAGATACGCAGTATTTT
d_call: .; clone_size: .; v_call: TRBV7-2; j_call: TRBJ1-1; cdr3_aa: CASSRPLWEAFF; cdr3_nt: TGTGCCAGCAGCCGGCCACTATGGGAAGCTTTCTTT
d_call: .; clone_size: .; v_call: TRBV19; j_call: TRBJ2-1; cdr3_aa: CATQGGGEQFF; cdr3_nt: TGTGCCACTCAGGGAGGTGGTGAGCAGTTCTTC
d_call: .; clone_size: .; v_call: TRBV14; j_call: TRBJ1-2; cdr3_aa: CASSPLGHPYGYTF; cdr3_nt: TGTGCCAGCAGCCCCCTGGGGCACCCCTATGGCTACACCTTC
d_call: .; clone_size: .; v_call: TRBV18; j_call: TRBJ1-1; cdr3_aa: CASSPPGQNTEAFF; cdr3_nt: TGTGCCAGCTCACCCCCGGGACAAAACACTGAAGCTTTCTTT
d_call: .; clone_size: .; v_call: TRBV5-6; j_call: TRBJ2-7; cdr3_aa: CASSLVAPYEQYF; cdr3_nt: TGTGCCAGCAGCTTGGTAGCCCCCTACGAGCAGTACTTC
d_call: .; clone_size: .; v_call: TRBV4-1; j_call: TRBJ2-1; cdr3_aa: CASSQEPNMYNEQFF; cdr3_nt: TGCGCCAGCAGCCAAGAGCCGAACATGTACAATGAGCAGTTCTTC
d_call: TRBD2; clone_size: .; v_call: TRBV5-4; j_call: TRBJ2-5; cdr3_aa: CASSPRTSGAETQYF; cdr3_nt: TGTGCCAGCAGCCCCCGGACTAGCGGGGCAGAGACCCAGTACTTC
d_call: TRBD1; clone_size: .; v_call: TRBV30; j_call: TRBJ1-1; cdr3_aa: CAWRQGVNTEAFF; cdr3_nt: TGTGCCTGGAGGCAGGGGGTGAACACTGAAGCTTTCTTT
d_call: .; clone_size: .; v_call: TRBV13; j_call: TRBJ1-2; cdr3_aa: CASSFRNSNYGYTF; cdr3_nt: TGTGCCAGCAGCTTTCGAAACAGCAATTATGGCTACACCTTC
d_call: .; clone_size: .; v_call: TRBV30; j_call: TRBJ1-3; cdr3_aa: CATWTDSGNTIYF; cdr3_nt: TGTGCCACCTGGACTGACTCTGGAAACACCATATATTTT
d_call: .; clone_size: .; v_call: TRBV10-3; j_call: TRBJ2-7; cdr3_aa: CATKNSYEQYF; cdr3_nt: TGTGCCACCAAAAACTCCTACGAGCAGTACTTC
d_call: .; clone_size: .; v_call: TRBV4-1; j_call: TRBJ2-1; cdr3_aa: CASSRVQEDEQFF; cdr3_nt: TGCGCCAGCAGCCGGGTTCAGGAAGATGAGCAGTTCTTC
d_call: .; clone_size: .; v_call: TRBV9; j_call: TRBJ1-2; cdr3_aa: CASSAQANYGYTF; cdr3_nt: TGTGCCAGCAGCGCGCAGGCAAACTATGGCTACACCTTC
d_call: .; clone_size: .; v_call: TRBV9; j_call: TRBJ1-5; cdr3_aa: CASSPTTGAAGQPQHF; cdr3_nt: TGTGCCAGCAGCCCTACGACAGGAGCCGCGGGTCAGCCCCAGCATTTT
d_call: TRBD2; clone_size: .; v_call: TRBV27; j_call: TRBJ2-7; cdr3_aa: CASSFGTSGQQYF; cdr3_nt: TGTGCCAGCAGTTTCGGGACTAGCGGGCAGCAGTACTTC
d_call: .; clone_size: .; v_call: TRBV4-1; j_call: TRBJ2-7; cdr3_aa: CASSQGPRGYEQYF; cdr3_nt: TGCGCCAGCAGCCAAGGTCCCCGGGGCTACGAGCAGTACTTC
d_call: .; clone_size: .; v_call: TRBV30; j_call: TRBJ2-1; cdr3_aa: CAWTRSALNNEQFF; cdr3_nt: TGTGCCTGGACTAGATCTGCGCTTAACAATGAGCAGTTCTTC
d_call: .; clone_size: once; v_call: TRBV5-8; j_call: TRBJ2-3; cdr3_aa: CASSGGDSPTDTQYF; cdr3_nt: TGTGCCAGCAGCGGCGGGGACAGTCCCACAGATACGCAGTATTTT
d_call: .; clone_size: .; v_call: TRBV9; j_call: TRBJ1-1; cdr3_aa: CASSVEGEVRTEAFF; cdr3_nt: TGTGCCAGCAGCGTAGAAGGGGAAGTGAGGACTGAAGCTTTCTTT
d_call: TRBD1; clone_size: .; v_call: TRBV7-9; j_call: TRBJ2-7; cdr3_aa: CASSSQGQGRTYEQYF; cdr3_nt: TGTGCCAGCAGCTCCCAGGGACAGGGGAGAACCTACGAGCAGTACTTC
d_call: .; clone_size: .; v_call: TRBV28; j_call: TRBJ2-1; cdr3_aa: CASANGGGSYNEQFF; cdr3_nt: TGTGCCAGCGCTAACGGGGGAGGCTCCTACAATGAGCAGTTCTTC
d_call: TRBD1; clone_size: .; v_call: TRBV28; j_call: TRBJ1-2; cdr3_aa: CASSVTGQGNYGYTF; cdr3_nt: TGTGCCAGCAGTGTTACGGGACAGGGCAACTATGGCTACACCTTC
d_call: .; clone_size: .; v_call: TRBV6-5; j_call: TRBJ1-1; cdr3_aa: CASTLSQGTEAFF; cdr3_nt: TGTGCCAGCACCCTCTCCCAGGGGACTGAAGCTTTCTTT
d_call: .; clone_size: .; v_call: TRBV5-1; j_call: TRBJ2-7; cdr3_aa: CASSYNSPTYEQYF; cdr3_nt: TGCGCCAGCAGCTATAACAGTCCAACCTACGAGCAGTACTTC
d_call: .; clone_size: .; v_call: TRBV7-9; j_call: TRBJ1-5; cdr3_aa: CASSLQGYGQPQHF; cdr3_nt: TGTGCCAGCAGCTTACAGGGATACGGGCAGCCCCAGCATTTT
d_call: .; clone_size: .; v_call: TRBV7-9; j_call: TRBJ2-5; cdr3_aa: CASSHPADREGVETQYF; cdr3_nt: TGTGCCAGCAGCCACCCAGCGGACAGGGAGGGTGTCGAGACCCAGTACTTC
d_call: TRBD2; clone_size: .; v_call: TRBV6-6; j_call: TRBJ2-1; cdr3_aa: CASSGSTSGYNEQFF; cdr3_nt: TGTGCCAGCAGTGGCTCGACTAGCGGGTACAATGAGCAGTTCTTC
d_call: TRBD1; clone_size: .; v_call: TRBV9; j_call: TRBJ2-1; cdr3_aa: CASSKTGLSSYNEQFF; cdr3_nt: TGTGCCAGCAGCAAGACAGGGCTGAGCTCCTACAATGAGCAGTTCTTC